This T cell receptor (beta chain) was documented in a study of tumor-infiltrating lymphocytes in localized non-small cell lung cancer. The study, taken as a whole, reports: IM1 and IM2 tumors showed no difference in T-cell fraction. Available tissue quantity limited TCR sequencing to a patient subset. Tumors had more T cell infiltration than uninvolved lung, per TCRbeta sequencing and CD3 counts.

About this clone itself: Its matching antigen is unknown.

Germline loops: CDR1 SEHNR, CDR2 FQNEAQ (reference sequence). The CDR3 contains 15 residues. The trim removed 5 bases at V and 1 base at J, leaving 8 bases unmatched. Profiling relied on immunoSEQ multiplex PCR, and the TCRdb table lists in-frame clones only, not all of them. The sample gives 7,000 or so clones, approximately 80% of which show up once; approximately 10% is in the top ten. The sequenced material came from lung tumor tissue. This chain uses TRBV7-9 with TRBJ2-7; 7 positions agree with TRBD2. This sequence originates from a human donor with non-small cell lung cancer. The CDR3 here is CASSPKAGESYEQYF. For the CDR3, the DNA is TGTGCCAGCAGCCCTAAGGCGGGGGAATCCTACGAGCAGTACTTC.